Sequencing of this T cell receptor beta chain was carried out in a study of human T cells and chemical hapten exposure. Study overall: Small volume differences among pooled libraries mainly caused per-sample TCR yield variation.

General study points: Expanded TCRs were compared with controls, and the expanded TCRs formed significantly more large CDR3 similarity clusters. Donors in the study had alopecia, meaning their immune response may differ from healthy people's.

This clonotype has ten or more counts. Antigen unknown. The CDR3 runs to 16 residues. Germline trimming cut 5 bases from V and 6 bases from J; bases unmatched to any gene: 7. The V gene's germline CDR1 is PRHDT and CDR2 FYEKMQ (reference sequence). Sample time point: pre-sensitization, week 0. Treatment of the sample: therapeutic diphenylcyclopropenone sensitization with weekly scalp DPC. Staff drew blood before applying each patch test. Each CDR3 protein is one row after TCRdb ran MiXCR on the RACE reads. The table lists 65,000 to 90,000 distinct CDR3 sequences, 12% to 15% of them singletons. The sample consisted of whole blood, taken in connection with sensitization to the hapten diphenylcyclopropenone (DPC). The clonotype originates from a woman aged 45-60 years with alopecia areata. Some clones in this sample may be carry-over from other donors' samples. This rearrangement joins TRBV13 to TRBJ2-1, with 13 nucleotides matching TRBD2. CDR3 sequence reads: CASSKWTSGSVNEQFF. The CDR3 DNA reads TGTGCCAGCAGCAAGTGGACTAGCGGGAGCGTCAATGAGCAGTTCTTC.